This T cell receptor (beta chain) was profiled in a study of cytomegalovirus exposure and HLA in healthy donors (dated by TCRdb to 2016 to 2017). Broadly, across the study: According to an earlier analysis of several hundred of the donors, some 180 million T cells yielded 90 million to 140 million unique TCR beta sequences and about 300 Gb of sequence data. Roughly 5 DR-DQ haplotypes were handled as single units for association and clustering, since linkage in the cohort was strong. Using immunosequencing, the study profiled T cell repertoires from approximately 700 subjects and related those repertoires to cytomegalovirus serostatus. A later analysis re-examined previously published TCR beta repertoires from about 670 donors and added high-resolution HLA genotyping to investigate patterns of TCR occurrence. To predict cytomegalovirus infection status, the study combined high-throughput TCR immunosequencing, statistical association of individual TCRs with disease status, and machine learning. Donor age, sex, ethnicity and CMV serostatus were compiled alongside the repertoire data. The later analysis used no new phenotypic data to find candidate immune exposures, relying instead on TCR beta sequences and their occurrence across donors. Typing coverage varied by locus: roughly 629-630 donors for A, B, C, DRB1 and DQB1; approximately 520 for DQA1; around 570 for DPA1; 400 to 480 for DPB1. To decide whether each TCR beta V gene segment behaved as functional or pseudogenic, an earlier analysis of some 570 of the donors relied on high-throughput TCR beta sequencing. All discovery cohort repertoires had been generated using a single sequencing platform. Along with the roughly 710-subject first cohort, a separate validation cohort of over 90 different subjects was used. Roughly 320 gigabases of sequencing data and 70 million to 95 million unique TCR sequences made up an early release that covered roughly 670 HLA-typed donors. On average, about 240,000 unique TCR beta nucleotide sequences were sequenced per donor among 350 to 400 genotyped donors of the cohort, with roughly 18% of those sequences being non-productive. The study aimed to test whether cataloging public T cell receptors could reveal signatures of past pathogen exposure. Of the 300 to 500 genotyped donors, roughly 80% were placed in the genetic ancestry cluster associated with self-reported Caucasian donors. Genome-wide SNP genotypes for about 65% of the roughly 700 donors were used in a later genetic analysis, which treated that subset as a discovery cohort. HLA typing included class I and class II loci at four-digit resolution. Here is what the overall study found, with its caveats: Only TCR beta chains were sequenced in this cohort, and the absence of alpha or paired-chain data limited detectable features. A later genetic analysis reported fewer N-insertions in productive TCRs among donors in an Asian-associated ancestry cluster than the roughly 670-donor mean. Some IMGT-functional V segments, including TRBV6-2 and TRBV6-3, could not be told apart with the 87-base-pair reads, so those segments were excluded. Correlated functional status among segregating V segments might be attributable to linkage disequilibrium, but an unknown experimental factor could not be ruled out. Several of the top co-occurrence clusters appeared to be linked to parvovirus B19, influenza, CMV and Epstein-Barr virus, according to a later analysis. Sequencing depth was assumed to be roughly uniform across donors in the presence/absence analyses, though that assumption may not hold. In vitro tests confirmed that a few of the cytomegalovirus-associated TCR beta chains recognize cytomegalovirus antigens. When HLA alleles, especially DR and DQ, strongly co-occurred, TCR associations were difficult to assign to individual alleles. A cluster of highly shared sequence variants was judged likely to be a technical artifact of the sequencing pipeline. In an earlier analysis of about 550 of the donors, most TCR beta V segments were observed in productive rearrangements about 87% or about 30% of the time, broadly matching IMGT annotations. At a false discovery rate of 0.05, a later analysis linked around 17,000 TCR beta sequences to specific HLA alleles. HLA typing was unavailable for some donors at each locus, so association tests used only the typed subset. The classifier was reported to diagnose cytomegalovirus status with high specificity and sensitivity in both the original cohort and the validation cohort. A total of fewer than 200 TCR beta chains were listed by the study as associated with cytomegalovirus. A further reported finding was that TCR beta sequences accurately predicted the HLA-A and HLA-B alleles for most subjects in the first cohort. A later analysis found that HLA-associated TCR beta chains were more clonally expanded and had lower generation probabilities than equally common non-associated chains. Most CMV-associated TCR beta chains appeared to be HLA-restricted in a later analysis, and the HLA associations seemed to be driven largely by CMV exposure. In a later genetic analysis, a missense DCLRE1C variant was associated with V-gene and J-gene trimming of TCR beta chains, and the association was replicated in an independent cohort. For the cohort, immune exposure information was limited to CMV serostatus. Because counts were too low, roughly 18 rarely observed V segments, including chromosome 9 orphons, were left out of the earlier analysis of a few hundred of the donors. In a later analysis, TCR association rates were found to vary across HLA loci, with the most associated TCRs seen for DRB1 alleles and the fewest for HLA-C alleles. The authors suggested that the approach could potentially be extended to other disease states and immunological phenotypes. Most TCR sequences were seen in very few donors, while some public TCRs were found in many individuals.

Libraries were constructed by the immunoSEQ multiplex PCR assay. A mixture of 60 forward primers for TCR Vbeta segments and 13 reverse primers for TCR Jbeta segments was used in the multiplex PCR. The CDR3 region of rearranged TCR beta genes was amplified from genomic DNA with a multiplex PCR assay. The Illumina HiSeq System was used to sequence the amplified TCR beta libraries as 87-base-pair reads. Per the original workflow: A later analysis counted about 80 million unique TCR beta chains across the roughly 700 repertoires, and roughly 10 million of these chains were shared by at least two donors. Raw reads were error-corrected and collapsed into unique sequences by a nearest-neighbor algorithm in which closely related sequences were merged to remove PCR and sequencing errors. V, D and J gene segments were assigned by aligning CDR3 sequences to IMGT reference sequences. Each retained sequence needed at least a six-nucleotide match to both a V gene segment and a J gene segment. A rearrangement counted as productive if the CDR3 had no stop codons and remained in frame with V and J, and every other rearrangement counted as non-productive. CDR3 was defined according to IMGT convention as the region running from the second conserved V-encoded cysteine to the conserved J-encoded phenylalanine. In an earlier analysis of some 550 of the donors, sequences lacking an unambiguous match to a single V gene segment were excluded. In an earlier analysis of a few hundred of the donors, a V segment was called functional when productive rearrangements were above 56.7%, and segregating when the standard deviation between donors exceeded 5%. A statistical classification framework was built for diagnosing cytomegalovirus status from the catalog of TCR beta chain sequences. In a later analysis, TCR nucleotide sequences were compared against IMGT/GENE-DB human TR gene sequences so that V and J genes could be assigned. A later analysis assigned CDR3 sequences and most-parsimonious VDJ recombination scenarios with the TCRdist pipeline. In a later analysis, every TCR beta chain was defined by the combination of its CDR3 amino acid sequence and its V-gene family, and reads without a unique V-gene family were dropped. To address suspected cross-contamination and a sequencing artifact, a later analysis removed roughly 580 highly shared, low-generation-probability nucleotide sequences. In a later analysis, a clonal expansion index for each public chain was calculated from normalized within-repertoire ranks of inferred template counts. In a later analysis, generation probabilities were computed using a VDJ recombination model fitted to out-of-frame rearrangements, and the results were checked against IGoR. Hypergeometric tests were used in a later analysis to score TCR-TCR, TCR-HLA and TCR-CMV co-occurrence, with a repertoire-size bias correction applied to the TCR pairs. A later analysis estimated false discovery rates by permuting HLA or CMV assignments 20 times. A later analysis grouped co-occurring TCRs with DBSCAN, adding TCRdist sequence similarity when clustering within HLA-allele-positive subsets. Co-occurrence clustering excluded repertoires with fewer than 30,000 or more than 120,000 public chains, plus five with anomalous nucleotide sharing. Not all clones reach the TCRdb copy of this immuneACCESS table, which keeps in-frame sequences only. Checked studies attribute under half of the gap to unresolved V genes and leave the rest unexplained. The DNA was the basis for D and trimming; V, J and clone size are from that table. This sample has about 110,000 clones in its table, and around 75% of those were observed once. About 2.5% of the sample goes to the ten largest clones.

The germline V gene provides CDR1 SGDLS and CDR2 YYNGEE. Clipping removes 0 bases from V and 3 bases from J, with 2 as the unmatched junction base count. The CDR3 has 15 amino acids, counting the end cysteine and phenylalanine. Only the CDR3 part of the read is kept: 45 bases, read in frame from the first base. Points on this clone: Its binding antigen is unknown. The input lacks base qualities; no much larger clone sits a single base away.

In total, 600 or so healthy bone marrow donors made up the cohort. At the time of sampling, all cohort members were nominally healthy, though unrecorded immune exposures were likely present. The donor tested CMV seronegative and was one of the 352 seronegative cohort members. Every donor gave a peripheral blood sample, and the peripheral blood mononuclear cells from that sample were used for TCR beta sequencing. Genomic DNA extraction from the blood cell samples was performed with the Qiagen DNeasy Blood Extraction Kit. This TCR was sampled from a female donor in good health and CMV-seronegative. The sequenced sample consisted of PBMCs. The chain links TRBV9 with TRBJ2-2, with TRBD2 matching 7 junction bases. CDR3 sequence: CASSVAGGDTGELFF. The DNA sequence follows: TGTGCCAGCAGCGTAGCTGGGGGGGACACCGGGGAGCTGTTTTTT.